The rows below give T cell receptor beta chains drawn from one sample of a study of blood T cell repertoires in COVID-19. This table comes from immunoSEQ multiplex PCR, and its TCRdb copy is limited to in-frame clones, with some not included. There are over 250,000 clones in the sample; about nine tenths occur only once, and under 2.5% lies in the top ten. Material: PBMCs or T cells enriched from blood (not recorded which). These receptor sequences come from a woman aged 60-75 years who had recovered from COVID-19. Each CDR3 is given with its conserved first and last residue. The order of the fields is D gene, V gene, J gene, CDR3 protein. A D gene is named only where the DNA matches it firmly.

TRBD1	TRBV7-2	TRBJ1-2	CASSLGPGQDYGYTF
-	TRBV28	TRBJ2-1	CASPPTNGPYNEQFF
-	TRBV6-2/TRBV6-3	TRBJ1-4	CASSPTDRLATNEKLFF
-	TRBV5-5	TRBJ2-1	CASSHPLATNEQFF
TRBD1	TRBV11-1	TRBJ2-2	CASSRDRGRNTGELFF
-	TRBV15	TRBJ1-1	CATSRAENTEAFF
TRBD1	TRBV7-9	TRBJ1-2	CASSPRTGGYGYTF
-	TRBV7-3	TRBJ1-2	CASSLKGGHGYTF
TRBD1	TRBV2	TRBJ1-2	CASKTGIDYGYTF
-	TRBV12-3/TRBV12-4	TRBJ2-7	CAVLCEQYF
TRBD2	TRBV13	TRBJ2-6	CASRSSGADSGANVLTF
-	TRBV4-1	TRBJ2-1	CASSQAHGFPYNEQFF
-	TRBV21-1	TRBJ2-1	CASSLRTGSYNEQFF
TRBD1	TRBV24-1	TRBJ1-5	CATSPAGQGLYSNQPQHF
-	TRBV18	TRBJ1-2	CASSPQGNYGYTF
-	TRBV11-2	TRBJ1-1	CASSFSAGAYEAFF
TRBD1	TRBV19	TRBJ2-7	CASSPTGQLHYEQYF
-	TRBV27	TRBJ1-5	CASSLFSRGSGQPQHF
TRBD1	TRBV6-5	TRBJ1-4	CASSYTTGEDEKLFF
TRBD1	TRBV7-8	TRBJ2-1	CASSLDRGRNNEQFF
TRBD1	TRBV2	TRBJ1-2	CASSETGALGYGYTF
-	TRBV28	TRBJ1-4	CASTGGSDVLTNEKLFF
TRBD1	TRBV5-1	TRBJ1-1	CASSIPGQGETEAFF
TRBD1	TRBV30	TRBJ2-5	CAWAATGVETQYF
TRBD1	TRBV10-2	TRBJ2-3	CASSIQGYVADTQYF
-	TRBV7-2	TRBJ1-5	CASSQPTGNQPQHF
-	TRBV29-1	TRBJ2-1	CSVPILGGGDEQFF
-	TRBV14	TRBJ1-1	CASSHFTGRDTEAFF
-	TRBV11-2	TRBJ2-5	CASRQGQETQYF
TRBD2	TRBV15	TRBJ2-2	CATSREGPAGGRYTGELFF
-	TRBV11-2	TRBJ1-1	CASSLTGLGESAFF
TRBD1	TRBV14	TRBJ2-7	CASSQASGGYEQYF
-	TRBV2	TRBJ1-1	CASSVAAENTEAFF
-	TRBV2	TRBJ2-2	CASTPSGLNTGELFF
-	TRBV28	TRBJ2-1	CASAQTEAARYNEQFF
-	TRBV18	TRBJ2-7	CASSPSRGKSYEQYF
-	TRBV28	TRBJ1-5	CASSTVESINQPQHF
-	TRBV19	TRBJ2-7	CASSIGAVAVREQYF
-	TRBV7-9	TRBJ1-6	CASSSQGVGSPLHF
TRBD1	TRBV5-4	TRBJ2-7	CASSSPGQPLPPYEQYF
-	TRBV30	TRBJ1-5	CAWSAQGPQHF
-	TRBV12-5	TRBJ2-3	CASGLERDTQYF
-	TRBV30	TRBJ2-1	CAWSPRGTGSYNEQFF
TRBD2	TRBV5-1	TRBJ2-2	CASRFGTSGSRGTGELFF
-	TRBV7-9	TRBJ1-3	CASSAGPTPGNTIYF
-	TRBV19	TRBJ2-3	CASSTPRDTQYF
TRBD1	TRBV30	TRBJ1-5	CAWGQGDDQPQHF
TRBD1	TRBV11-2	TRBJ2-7	CASSQNRGLGGEQYF
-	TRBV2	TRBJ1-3	CASSYEFGSGNTIYF
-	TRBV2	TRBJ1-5	CASSDAISNQPQHF